The source of this TCR beta chain is a study of metastatic and nonmetastatic thyroid tumors. Study at large: Thyroid patients, malignant and benign, had repertoires compared across blood and tumor or nodule tissue.

Points from the study as a whole: When malignant thyroid tumors were compared with benign nodules, TCR beta diversity was reportedly significantly higher in the malignant tumors. This held in both blood and tumor samples.

Per the original methods: The study's classifier, a distant-metastasis tool for papillary thyroid cancer, was built using CDR3 differences across clinicopathological groups. TCRdb re-called clones via MiXCR from the PCR reads. TCRdb's processing, not the authors' own work, is the source of the V and J calls. The sample contains 20,000 or so clones, more than 35% of which appear only once. Trimming took 4 bases from V and 2 from J, leaving 11 bases between them. The germline V gene encodes CDR1 MNHNS and CDR2 SASEGT. This CDR3 spans 14 amino acids. As concerns this clone: Antigen unknown.

Each patient came to thyroid surgery without any prior treatment (of any kind). The source material was tumor tissue. This chain uses TRBV6-1 with TRBJ1-2; D is perhaps TRBD1 (5 bases). The receptor comes from a female donor with papillary thyroid cancer or a benign thyroid nodule (not recorded which). Some clones in this sample may be carry-over from other donors' samples. The CDR3 region has the DNA TGTGCCAGCAGTGGACAGACAGTAAACTATGGCTACACCTTC. Protein product: CASSGQTVNYGYTF.